What follows are 2 T cell receptor beta chains derived from one specimen sequenced in a study of blood T cell repertoires in COVID-19. TCRdb's table, derived via immunoSEQ multiplex PCR, lists solely in-frame clones and lacks some. The sample lists more than 200,000 clones, about 86% occurring once. The sequenced sample was peripheral blood. These receptors originate from an elderly man with acute or convalescent COVID-19.

This clone appeared many times. The chain recombines TRBV27 with TRBJ1-5; perhaps TRBD1 as D (5 bases). The CDR3 extends over 16 amino acids. The ends were cut back, 0 bases at V and 1 base at J, with 10 bases in the middle. In germline, CDR1 is MNHEY, CDR2 SMNVEV (reference sequence). CDR3 amino acids: CASSLSAGPSNQPQHF. In DNA form, the CDR3 reads TGTGCCAGCAGTTTATCCGCAGGGCCGAGCAATCAGCCCCAGCATTTT.

This clone was seen only once. The rearrangement uses TRBV7-9 and TRBJ1-4, with D possibly being TRBD1 (6 bases). V gave up 5 bases and J gave up 4 bases, with 14 bases separating them. The CDR3 is 15 amino acids. CDR1 is SEHNR, CDR2 FQNEAQ, per germline (reference sequence). The chain's CDR3 is CASSPYGQLNEKLFF. The CDR3 DNA reads as TGTGCCAGCAGCCCCTACGGACAGCTTAATGAAAAACTGTTTTTT.